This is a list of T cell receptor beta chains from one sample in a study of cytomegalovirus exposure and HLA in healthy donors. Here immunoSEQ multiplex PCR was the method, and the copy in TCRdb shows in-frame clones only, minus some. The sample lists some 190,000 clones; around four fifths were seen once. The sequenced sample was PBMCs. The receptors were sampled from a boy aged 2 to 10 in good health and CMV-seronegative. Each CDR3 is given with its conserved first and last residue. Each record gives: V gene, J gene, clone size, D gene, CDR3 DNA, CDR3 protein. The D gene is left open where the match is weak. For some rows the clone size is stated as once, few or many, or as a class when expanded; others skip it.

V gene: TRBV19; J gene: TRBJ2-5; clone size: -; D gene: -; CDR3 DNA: TGTGCCAGTAGTATAAAGGAGGGCGAGACCCAGTACTTC; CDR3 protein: CASSIKEGETQYF
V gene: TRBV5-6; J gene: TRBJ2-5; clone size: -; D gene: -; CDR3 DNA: TGTGCCAGCAGCTTGGGAGCGTCATGGGAGACCCAGTACTTC; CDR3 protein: CASSLGASWETQYF
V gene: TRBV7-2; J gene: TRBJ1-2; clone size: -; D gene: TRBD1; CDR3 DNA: TGTGCCAGCAGCTCAGGGGGGGGCTACACCTTC; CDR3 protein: CASSSGGGYTF
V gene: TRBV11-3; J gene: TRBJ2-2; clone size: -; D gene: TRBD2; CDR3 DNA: TGTGCCAGCAGCTTAGAGGCGGGGGGCGCGAACACCGGGGAGCTGTTTTTT; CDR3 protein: CASSLEAGGANTGELFF
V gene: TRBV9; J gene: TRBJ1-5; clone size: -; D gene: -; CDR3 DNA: TGTGCCTCCGGGGGGGAACACCAGCCCCAGCATTTT; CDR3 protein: CASGGEHQPQHF
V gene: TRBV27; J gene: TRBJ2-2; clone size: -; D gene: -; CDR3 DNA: TGTGCCAGCAGTTTAATCGGCGGGGAGCTGTTTTTT; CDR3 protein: CASSLIGGELFF
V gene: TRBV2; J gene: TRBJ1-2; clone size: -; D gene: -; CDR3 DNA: TGTGCCAGCAGAGCCCCGGGACACCATCTCTATGGCTACACCTTC; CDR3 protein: CASRAPGHHLYGYTF
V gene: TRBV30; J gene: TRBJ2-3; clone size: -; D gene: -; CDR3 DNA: TGTGCCGGTGGATGGGCCGAAGAAGGCACAGATACGCAGTATTTT; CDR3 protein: CAGGWAEEGTDTQYF
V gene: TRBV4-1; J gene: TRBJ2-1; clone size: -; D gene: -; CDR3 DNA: TGCGCCAGCAGCCAAGATCTAGGGGCTAGTGACAATGAGCAGTTCTTC; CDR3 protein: CASSQDLGASDNEQFF
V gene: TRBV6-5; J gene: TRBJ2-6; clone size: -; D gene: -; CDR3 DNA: TGTGCCAGCAGTTACCGGGCGGGGGCCGGGGCCAACGTCCTGACTTTC; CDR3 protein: CASSYRAGAGANVLTF
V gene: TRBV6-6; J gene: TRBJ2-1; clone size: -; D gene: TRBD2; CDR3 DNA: TGTGCCAGCAGTCCCGGGGGGGCAGGCAATGAGCAGTTCTTC; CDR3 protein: CASSPGGAGNEQFF
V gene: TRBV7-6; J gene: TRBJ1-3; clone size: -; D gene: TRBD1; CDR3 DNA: TGTGCCAGCAGCTTAGCTGAGGGGGCCTCTGGAAACACCATATATTTT; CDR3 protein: CASSLAEGASGNTIYF
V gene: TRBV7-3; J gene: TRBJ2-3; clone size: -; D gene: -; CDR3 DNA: TGTGCCAGCAGCTTAGAAATCGGCCAGGGAAGAAATACGCAGTATTTT; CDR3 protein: CASSLEIGQGRNTQYF
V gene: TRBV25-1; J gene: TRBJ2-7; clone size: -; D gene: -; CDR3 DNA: TGTGCCAGCAGTGATCCCAGGTCCAAGCAGTACTTC; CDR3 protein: CASSDPRSKQYF
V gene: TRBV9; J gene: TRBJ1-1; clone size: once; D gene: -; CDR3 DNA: TGTGCCAGCAGCGTAGGGATGGGCATGAACACTGAAGCTTTCTTT; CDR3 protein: CASSVGMGMNTEAFF
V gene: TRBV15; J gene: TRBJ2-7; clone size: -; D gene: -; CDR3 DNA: TGTGCCACCAGCAGAGATTGGAGGCTTCCCTACGAGCAGTACTTC; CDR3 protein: CATSRDWRLPYEQYF
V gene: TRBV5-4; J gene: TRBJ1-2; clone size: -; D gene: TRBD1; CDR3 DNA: TGTGCCAGCGGGAGACAGGGGGGCTATGGCTACACCTTC; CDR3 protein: CASGRQGGYGYTF
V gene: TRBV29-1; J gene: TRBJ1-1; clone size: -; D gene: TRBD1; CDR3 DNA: TGCAGCATCCTGACAGGGCCGATAACTTTCTTT; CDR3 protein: CSILTGPITFF
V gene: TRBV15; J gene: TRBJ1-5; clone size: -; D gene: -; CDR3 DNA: TGTGCCACCAGCAGAGATGGAGGGAATCAGCCCCAGCATTTT; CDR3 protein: CATSRDGGNQPQHF
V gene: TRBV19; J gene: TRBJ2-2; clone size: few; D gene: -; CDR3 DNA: TGTGCCAGCCAAAGTAGTGAAGTCACCGGGGAGCTGTTTTTT; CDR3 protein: CASQSSEVTGELFF
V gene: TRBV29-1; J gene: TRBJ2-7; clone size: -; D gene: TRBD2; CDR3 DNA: TGCAGCGCTAGGACTAGAGACGAGCAGTACTTC; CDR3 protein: CSARTRDEQYF
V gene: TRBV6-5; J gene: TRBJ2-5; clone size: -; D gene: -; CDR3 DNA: TGTGCCAGCAGTTACGGGCGGGGACACCAAGAGACCCAGTACTTC; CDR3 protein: CASSYGRGHQETQYF
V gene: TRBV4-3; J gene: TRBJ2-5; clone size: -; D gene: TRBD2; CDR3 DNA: TGCGCCAGCAGCCAAGAAACACCTTTCGGGCTAGCGGTACAAGAGACCCAGTACTTC; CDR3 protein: CASSQETPFGLAVQETQYF
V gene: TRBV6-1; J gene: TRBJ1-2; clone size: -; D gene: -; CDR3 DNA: TGTGCCAGCAGTGAAGCGCAGGGAAGGAGCTACACCTTC; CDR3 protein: CASSEAQGRSYTF
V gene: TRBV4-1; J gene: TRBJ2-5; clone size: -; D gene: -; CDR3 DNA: TGCGCCAGCAGCCGGGCCCAGACGCAGCAAGAGACCCAGTACTTC; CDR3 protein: CASSRAQTQQETQYF
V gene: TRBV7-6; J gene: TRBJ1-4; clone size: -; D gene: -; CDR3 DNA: TGTGCCAGCAGCTTAGGTGCTGGTATCGGGAAGGAAAAACTGTTTTTT; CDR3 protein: CASSLGAGIGKEKLFF
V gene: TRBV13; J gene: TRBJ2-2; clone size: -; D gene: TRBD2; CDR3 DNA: TGTGCCAGCAGTCCAATCGGGACTAGCGGTGCCGGGGAGCTGTTTTTT; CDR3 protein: CASSPIGTSGAGELFF
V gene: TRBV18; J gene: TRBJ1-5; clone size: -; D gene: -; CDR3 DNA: TGTGCCAGCTCACCTACAGGCCCCGTAAGCAATCAGCCCCAGCATTTT; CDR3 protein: CASSPTGPVSNQPQHF
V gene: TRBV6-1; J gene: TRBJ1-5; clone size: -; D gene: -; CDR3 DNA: TGTGCCAGCAGTGAACGTGAGGGTAGCAATCAGCCCCAGCATTTT; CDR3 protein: CASSEREGSNQPQHF
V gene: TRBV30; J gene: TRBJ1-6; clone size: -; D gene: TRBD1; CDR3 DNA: TGTGCCTGGACAGGGGGCTATAATTCACCCCTCCACTTT; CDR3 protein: CAWTGGYNSPLHF
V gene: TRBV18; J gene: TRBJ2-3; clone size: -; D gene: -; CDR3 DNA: TGTGCCAGCTCACCGGGCAGGAGCACAGATACGCAGTATTTT; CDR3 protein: CASSPGRSTDTQYF
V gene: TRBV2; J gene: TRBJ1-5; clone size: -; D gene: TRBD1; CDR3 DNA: TGTGCCAGCAGATTACAGGGGAAGGGCAATCAGCCCCAGCATTTT; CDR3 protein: CASRLQGKGNQPQHF
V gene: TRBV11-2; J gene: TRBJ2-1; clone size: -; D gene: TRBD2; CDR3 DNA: TGTGCCAGCAGCTTAAGCAGCGGGGGGGCCTCCTACAATGAGCAGTTCTTC; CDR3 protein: CASSLSSGGASYNEQFF
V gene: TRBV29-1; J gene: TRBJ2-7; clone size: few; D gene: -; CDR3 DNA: TGCAGCGTTGGCGAGGGTCCGAGGGAGCAGTACTTC; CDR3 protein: CSVGEGPREQYF
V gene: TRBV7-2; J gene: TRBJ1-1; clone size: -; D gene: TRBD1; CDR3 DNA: TGTGCCATCCTAGGGGGCAGGGACACTGAAGCTTTCTTT; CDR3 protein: CAILGGRDTEAFF
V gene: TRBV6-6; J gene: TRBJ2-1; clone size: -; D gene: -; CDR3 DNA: TGTGCCAGCAGTCCAAAACTAGGGGGTGAGCAGTTCTTC; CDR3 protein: CASSPKLGGEQFF
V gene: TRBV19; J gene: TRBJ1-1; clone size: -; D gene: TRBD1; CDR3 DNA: TGTGCCAGTACCAATAGGGGACAGGGTGGTTCTGAAGCTTTCTTT; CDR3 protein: CASTNRGQGGSEAFF
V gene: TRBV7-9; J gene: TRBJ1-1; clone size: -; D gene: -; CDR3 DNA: TGTGCCAGCAGCTCCCTAGCGGGTCGGGCCAACACTGAAGCTTTCTTT; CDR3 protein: CASSSLAGRANTEAFF
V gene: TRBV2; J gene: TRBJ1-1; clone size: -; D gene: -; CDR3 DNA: TGTGCCAGCAGTGAATCGGGTCTGAACACTGAAGCTTTCTTT; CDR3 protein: CASSESGLNTEAFF
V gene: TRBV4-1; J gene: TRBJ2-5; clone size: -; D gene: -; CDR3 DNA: TGCGCCAGCAGCCAAGATTACCAGGGAGAGACCCAGTACTTC; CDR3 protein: CASSQDYQGETQYF
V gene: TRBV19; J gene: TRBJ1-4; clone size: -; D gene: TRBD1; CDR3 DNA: TGTGCCAGTAGTATACGCCGGGACAGGACCGAAAAACTGTTTTTT; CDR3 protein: CASSIRRDRTEKLFF
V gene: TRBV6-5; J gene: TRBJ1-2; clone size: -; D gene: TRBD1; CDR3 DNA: TGTGCCAGCAGCTCCGGGACAGCAACAAACTATGGCTACACCTTC; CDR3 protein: CASSSGTATNYGYTF
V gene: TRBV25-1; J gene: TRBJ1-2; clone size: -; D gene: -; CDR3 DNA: TGTGCCAGCAGTGAAGGGGGGGCAGGAGACTTCTATGGCTACACCTTC; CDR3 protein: CASSEGGAGDFYGYTF
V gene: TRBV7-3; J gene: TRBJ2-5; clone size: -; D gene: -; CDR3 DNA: TGTGCCAGCAGCTTAAGAGCAGGGGCCCAAGAGACCCAGTACTTC; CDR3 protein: CASSLRAGAQETQYF
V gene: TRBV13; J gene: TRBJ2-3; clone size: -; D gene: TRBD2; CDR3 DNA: TGTGCCAGCAGCTTAGGATCGGAAGGCGGGAGTATGGATACGCAGTATTTT; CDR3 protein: CASSLGSEGGSMDTQYF
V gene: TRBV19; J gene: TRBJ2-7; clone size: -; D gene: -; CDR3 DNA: TGTGCCAGCCGACCGGGACACCTCTCCTACGAGCAGTACTTC; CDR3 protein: CASRPGHLSYEQYF
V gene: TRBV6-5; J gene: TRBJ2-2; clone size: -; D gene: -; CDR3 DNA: TGTGCCAGCAGTCAGACAGGACGTCCCACCGGGGAGCTGTTTTTT; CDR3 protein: CASSQTGRPTGELFF
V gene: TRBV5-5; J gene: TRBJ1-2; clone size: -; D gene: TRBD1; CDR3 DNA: TGTGCCAGCAGCTCGAATGACAGGGTCCCCTATGGCTACACCTTC; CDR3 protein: CASSSNDRVPYGYTF
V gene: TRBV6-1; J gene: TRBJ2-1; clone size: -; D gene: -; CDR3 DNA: TGTGCCAGCAAAACAGGTTACTCCTACAATGAGCAGTTCTTC; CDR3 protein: CASKTGYSYNEQFF
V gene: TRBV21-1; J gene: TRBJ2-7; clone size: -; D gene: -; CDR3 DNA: TGTGCCAGCCGAGACTGTCTGGAGCAGTACTTC; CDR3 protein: CASRDCLEQYF
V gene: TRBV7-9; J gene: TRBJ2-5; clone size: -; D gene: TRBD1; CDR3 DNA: TGTGCCAGCAGCTTAGAGGGACAGGGGGCGAGAGAGACCCAGTACTTC; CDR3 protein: CASSLEGQGARETQYF
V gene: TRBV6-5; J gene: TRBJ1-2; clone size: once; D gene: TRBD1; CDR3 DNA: TGTGCCAGCAGTACAGGGGGATATGGCTACACCTTC; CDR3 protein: CASSTGGYGYTF
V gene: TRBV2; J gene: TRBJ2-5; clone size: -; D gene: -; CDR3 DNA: TGTGCCAGCAGTACGCTTCGGACAGCAGAGACCCAGTACTTC; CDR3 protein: CASSTLRTAETQYF